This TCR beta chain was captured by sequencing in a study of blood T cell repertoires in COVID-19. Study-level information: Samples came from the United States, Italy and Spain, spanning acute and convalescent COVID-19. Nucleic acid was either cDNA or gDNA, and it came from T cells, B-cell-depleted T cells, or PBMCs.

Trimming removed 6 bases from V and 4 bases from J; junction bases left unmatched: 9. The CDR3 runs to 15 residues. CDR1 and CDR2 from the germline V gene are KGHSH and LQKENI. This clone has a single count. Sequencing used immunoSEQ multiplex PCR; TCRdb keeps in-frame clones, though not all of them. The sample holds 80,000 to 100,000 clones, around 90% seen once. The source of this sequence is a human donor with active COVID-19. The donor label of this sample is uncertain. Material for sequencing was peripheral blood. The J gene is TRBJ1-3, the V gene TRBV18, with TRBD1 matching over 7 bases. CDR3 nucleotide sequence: TGTGCCAGCTCGCCCATTACAGGGGCCGGAAACACCATATATTTT. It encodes CASSPITGAGNTIYF.